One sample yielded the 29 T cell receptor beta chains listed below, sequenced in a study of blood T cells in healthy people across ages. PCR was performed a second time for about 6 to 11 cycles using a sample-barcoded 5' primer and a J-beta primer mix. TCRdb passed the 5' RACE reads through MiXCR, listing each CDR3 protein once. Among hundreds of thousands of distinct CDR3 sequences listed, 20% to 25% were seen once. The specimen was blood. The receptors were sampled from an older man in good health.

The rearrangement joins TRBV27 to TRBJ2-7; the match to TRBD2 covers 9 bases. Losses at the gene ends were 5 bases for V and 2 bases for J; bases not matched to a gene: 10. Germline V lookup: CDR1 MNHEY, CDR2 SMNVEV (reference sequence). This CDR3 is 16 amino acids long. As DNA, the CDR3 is TGTGCCAGCAGTCGATCCGGGGTAGCGGGGGCCTACGAGCAGTACTTC. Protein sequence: CASSRSGVAGAYEQYF.

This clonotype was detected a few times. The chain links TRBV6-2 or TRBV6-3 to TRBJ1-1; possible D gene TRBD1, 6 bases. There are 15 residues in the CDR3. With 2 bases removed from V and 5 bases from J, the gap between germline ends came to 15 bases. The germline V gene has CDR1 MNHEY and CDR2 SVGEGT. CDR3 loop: CASSYLGGAWTEAFF. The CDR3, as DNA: TGTGCCAGCAGTTACCTTGGGGGCGCATGGACTGAAGCTTTCTTT.

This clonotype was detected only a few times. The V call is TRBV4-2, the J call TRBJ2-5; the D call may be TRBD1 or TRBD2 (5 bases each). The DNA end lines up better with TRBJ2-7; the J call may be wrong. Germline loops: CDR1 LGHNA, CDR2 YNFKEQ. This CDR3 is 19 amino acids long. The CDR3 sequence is CASSQERKVSGGYSYEQYF. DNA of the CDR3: TGTGCCAGCAGCCAAGAAAGAAAAGTCAGTGGGGGTTACTCCTACGAGCAGTACTTC.

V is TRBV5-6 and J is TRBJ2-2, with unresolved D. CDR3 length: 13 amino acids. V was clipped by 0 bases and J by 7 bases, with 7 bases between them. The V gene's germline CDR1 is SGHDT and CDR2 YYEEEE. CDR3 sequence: CASSLDGHGELFF. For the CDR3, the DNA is TGTGCCAGCAGCTTGGATGGTCACGGGGAGCTGTTTTTT.

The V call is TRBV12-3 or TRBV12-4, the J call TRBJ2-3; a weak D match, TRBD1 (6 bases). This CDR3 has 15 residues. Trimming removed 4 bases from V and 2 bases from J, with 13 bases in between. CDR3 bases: TGTGCCAGCAGTTCCCCCGACAGGTCCACAGATACGCAGTATTTT. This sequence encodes CASSSPDRSTDTQYF.

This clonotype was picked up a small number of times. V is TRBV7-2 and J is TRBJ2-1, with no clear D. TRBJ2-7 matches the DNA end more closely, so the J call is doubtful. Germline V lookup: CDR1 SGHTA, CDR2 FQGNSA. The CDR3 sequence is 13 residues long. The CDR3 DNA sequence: TGTGCCAGCAGCGAAGCTCAAATCTACGAGCAGTACTTC. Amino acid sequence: CASSEAQIYEQYF.

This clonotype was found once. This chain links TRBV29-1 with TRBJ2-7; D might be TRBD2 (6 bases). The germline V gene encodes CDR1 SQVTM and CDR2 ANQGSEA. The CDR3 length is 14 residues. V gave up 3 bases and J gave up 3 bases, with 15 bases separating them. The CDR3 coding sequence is TGCAGCGTTGAGAGGGTAGCGGAGGGCTACGAGCAGTACTTC. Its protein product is CSVERVAEGYEQYF.

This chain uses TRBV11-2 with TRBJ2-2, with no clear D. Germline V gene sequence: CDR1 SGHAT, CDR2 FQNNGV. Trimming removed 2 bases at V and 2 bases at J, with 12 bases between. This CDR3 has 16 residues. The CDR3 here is CASSLKKIPNTGELFF. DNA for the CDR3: TGTGCCAGCAGCTTAAAGAAAATCCCAAACACCGGGGAGCTGTTTTTT. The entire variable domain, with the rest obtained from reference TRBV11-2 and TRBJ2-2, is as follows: EAGVAQSPRYKIIEKRQSVAFWCNPISGHATLYWYQQILGQGPKLLIQFQNNGVVDDSQLPKDRFSAERLKGVDSTLKIQPAKLEDSAVYLCASSLKKIPNTGELFFGEGSRLTVL.

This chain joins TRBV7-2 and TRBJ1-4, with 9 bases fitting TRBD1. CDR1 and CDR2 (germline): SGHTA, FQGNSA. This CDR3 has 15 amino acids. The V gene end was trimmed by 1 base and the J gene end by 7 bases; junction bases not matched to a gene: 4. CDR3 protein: CASSLGGTGSEKLFF. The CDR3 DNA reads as TGTGCCAGCAGCTTAGGTGGGACAGGGTCTGAAAAACTGTTTTTT.

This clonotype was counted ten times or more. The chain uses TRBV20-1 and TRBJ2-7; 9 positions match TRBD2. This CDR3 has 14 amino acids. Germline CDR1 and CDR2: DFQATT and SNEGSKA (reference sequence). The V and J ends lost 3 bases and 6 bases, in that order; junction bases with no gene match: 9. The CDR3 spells CSASLIAGVAEQYF. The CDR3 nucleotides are TGCAGTGCTAGCCTTATAGCGGGAGTAGCCGAGCAGTACTTC.

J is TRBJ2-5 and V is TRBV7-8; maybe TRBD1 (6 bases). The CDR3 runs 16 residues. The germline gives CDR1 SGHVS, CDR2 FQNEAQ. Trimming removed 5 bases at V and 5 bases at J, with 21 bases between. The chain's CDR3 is CASSRQTGNRHETQYF. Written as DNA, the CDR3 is TGTGCCAGCAGCAGGCAAACAGGGAATCGACACGAGACCCAGTACTTC.

CDR3 sequence reads: CSARDQGGVYEQYF. The CDR3 DNA reads as TGCAGTGCTAGAGATCAGGGTGGAGTATACGAGCAGTACTTC. The rearrangement joins TRBV20-1 to TRBJ2-7; TRBD1 might be the D (5 bases). The CDR3 is made up of 14 amino acids. CDR1 is DFQATT and CDR2 is SNEGSKA in the germline V gene (reference sequence). Trimming took off 0 bases at V and 4 bases at J, with 13 bases between the two ends.

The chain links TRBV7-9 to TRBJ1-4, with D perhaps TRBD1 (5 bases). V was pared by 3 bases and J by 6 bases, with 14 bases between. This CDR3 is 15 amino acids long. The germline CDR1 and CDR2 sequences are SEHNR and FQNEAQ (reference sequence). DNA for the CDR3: TGTGCCAGCAGCTTCGGGGCCGGACTGGATGAAAAACTGTTTTTT. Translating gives CASSFGAGLDEKLFF.

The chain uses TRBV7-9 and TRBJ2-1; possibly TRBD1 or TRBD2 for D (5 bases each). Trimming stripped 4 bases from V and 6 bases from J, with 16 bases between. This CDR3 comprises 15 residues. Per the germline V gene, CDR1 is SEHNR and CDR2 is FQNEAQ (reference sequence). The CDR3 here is CASSSGAFPGNEQFF. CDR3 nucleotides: TGTGCCAGCAGCTCCGGGGCGTTCCCCGGCAATGAGCAGTTCTTC.

In DNA form, the CDR3 reads TGTGCCAGCTCGACCGGGACGGACGCTTACGAGCAGTACTTC. Its protein product is CASSTGTDAYEQYF. The rearrangement uses TRBV18 and TRBJ2-5; either TRBD1 or TRBD2 may fit D (5 bases each). The J call may be in error: the DNA end matches TRBJ2-7 better. This CDR3 is built from 14 residues. Germline lookup yields CDR1 KGHSH and CDR2 LQKENI.

CDR3 in DNA: TGTGCCAGCAGCCAAGAAAGGCTCGCGAACACCGGGGAGCTGTTTTTT. Residues: CASSQERLANTGELFF. The chain links TRBV3-1 to TRBJ2-2; no reliable D call. V was trimmed by 0 bases and J by 0 bases, leaving 8 bases between them. Germline CDR1 LGHDT, CDR2 YNNKEL (reference sequence). The CDR3 is made up of 16 amino acids.

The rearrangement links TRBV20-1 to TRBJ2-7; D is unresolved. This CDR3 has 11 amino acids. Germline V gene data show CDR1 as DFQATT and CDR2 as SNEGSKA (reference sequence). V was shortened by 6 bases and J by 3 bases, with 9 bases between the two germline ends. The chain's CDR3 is CSALMGYEQYF. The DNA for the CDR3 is TGCAGTGCACTAATGGGCTACGAGCAGTACTTC.

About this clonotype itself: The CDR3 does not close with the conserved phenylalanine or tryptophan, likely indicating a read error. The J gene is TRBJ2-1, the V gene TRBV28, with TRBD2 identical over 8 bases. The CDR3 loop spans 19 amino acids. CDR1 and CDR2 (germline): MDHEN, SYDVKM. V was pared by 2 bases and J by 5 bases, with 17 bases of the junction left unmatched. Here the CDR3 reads CASSLGGFRTSRTHNEQFV. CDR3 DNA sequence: TGTGCCAGCAGTTTAGGTGGGTTTCGGACTAGCAGAACCCACAATGAGCAGTTCGTC.

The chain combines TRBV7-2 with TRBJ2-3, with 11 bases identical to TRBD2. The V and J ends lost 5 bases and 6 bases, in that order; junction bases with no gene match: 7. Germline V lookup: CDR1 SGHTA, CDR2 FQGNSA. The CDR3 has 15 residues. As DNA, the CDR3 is TGTGCCAGCAGCGAGGGTAGCGGGAGGGCTGATACGCAGTATTTT. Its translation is CASSEGSGRADTQYF.

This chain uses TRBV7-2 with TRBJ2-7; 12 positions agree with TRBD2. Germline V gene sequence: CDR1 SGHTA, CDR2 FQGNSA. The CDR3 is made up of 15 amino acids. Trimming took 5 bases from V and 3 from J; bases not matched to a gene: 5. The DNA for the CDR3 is TGTGCCAGCAGCCTGACTAGCGGGAGTCTCTACGAGCAGTACTTC. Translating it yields CASSLTSGSLYEQYF.

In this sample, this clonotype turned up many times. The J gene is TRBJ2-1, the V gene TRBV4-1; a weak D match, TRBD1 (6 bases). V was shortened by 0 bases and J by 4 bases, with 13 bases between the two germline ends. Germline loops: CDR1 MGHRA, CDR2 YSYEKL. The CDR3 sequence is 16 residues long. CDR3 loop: CASSQDRDTRYNEQFF. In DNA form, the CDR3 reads TGCGCCAGCAGCCAAGATCGGGACACACGGTACAATGAGCAGTTCTTC.

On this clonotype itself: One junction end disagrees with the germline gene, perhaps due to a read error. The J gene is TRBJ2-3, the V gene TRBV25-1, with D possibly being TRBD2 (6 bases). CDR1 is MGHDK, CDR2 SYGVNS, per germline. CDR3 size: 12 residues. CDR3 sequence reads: CASSGIRGTLYF. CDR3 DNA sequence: TGTGCCAGCAGTGGAATTCGGGGGACGCTGTATTTT.

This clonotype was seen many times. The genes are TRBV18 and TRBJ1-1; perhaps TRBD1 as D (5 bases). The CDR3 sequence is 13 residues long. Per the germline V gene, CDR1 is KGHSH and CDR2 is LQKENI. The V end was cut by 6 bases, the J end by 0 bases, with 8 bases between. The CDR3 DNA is TGTGCCAGCTCGGGGGATTTGAACACTGAAGCTTTCTTT. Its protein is CASSGDLNTEAFF. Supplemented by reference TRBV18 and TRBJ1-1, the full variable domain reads NAGVMQNPRHLVRRRGQEARLRCSPMKGHSHVYWYRQLPEEGLKFMVYLQKENIIDESGMPKERFSAEFPKEGPSILRIQQVVRGDSAAYFCASSGDLNTEAFFGQGTRLTVV.

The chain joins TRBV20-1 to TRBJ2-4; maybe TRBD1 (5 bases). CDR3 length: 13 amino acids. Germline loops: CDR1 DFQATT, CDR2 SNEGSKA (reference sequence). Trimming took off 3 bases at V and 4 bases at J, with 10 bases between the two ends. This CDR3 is CSASLQGKNIQYF. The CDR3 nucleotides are TGCAGTGCTAGCCTGCAGGGAAAAAACATTCAGTACTTC.

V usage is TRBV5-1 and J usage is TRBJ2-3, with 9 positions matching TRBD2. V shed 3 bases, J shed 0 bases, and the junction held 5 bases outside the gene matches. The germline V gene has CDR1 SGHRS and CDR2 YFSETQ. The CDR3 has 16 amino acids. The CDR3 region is CASSYTGLASTDTQYF. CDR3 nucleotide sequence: TGCGCCAGCAGCTACACAGGACTAGCGAGCACAGATACGCAGTATTTT.

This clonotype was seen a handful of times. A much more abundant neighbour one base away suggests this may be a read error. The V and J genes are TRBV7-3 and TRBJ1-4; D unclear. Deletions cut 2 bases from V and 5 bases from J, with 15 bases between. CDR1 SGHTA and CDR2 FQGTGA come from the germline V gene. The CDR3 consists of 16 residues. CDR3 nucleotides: TGTGCCAGCAGCTTAGACGAGGGTCCCGGGAATGAAAAACTGTTTTTT. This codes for CASSLDEGPGNEKLFF.

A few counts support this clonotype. CDR3 nucleotides: TGTGCCAGCAGTTACTCCCCAGTCCCCCTCGAGCAGTACTTC. It encodes CASSYSPVPLEQYF. The rearrangement joins TRBV6-5 to TRBJ2-7; no reliable D call. Germline V CDR1 and CDR2: MNHEY, SVGAGI. This CDR3 comprises 14 residues. V lost 0 bases to trimming and J lost 6 bases, with 12 bases between them.

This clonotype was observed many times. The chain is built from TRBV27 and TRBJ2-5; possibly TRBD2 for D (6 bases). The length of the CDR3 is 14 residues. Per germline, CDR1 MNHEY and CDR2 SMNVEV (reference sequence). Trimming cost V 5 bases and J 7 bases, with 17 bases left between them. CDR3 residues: CASSTRGSSGTQYF. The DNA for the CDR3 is TGTGCCAGCAGTACCCGGGGGTCGAGTGGGACCCAGTACTTC.

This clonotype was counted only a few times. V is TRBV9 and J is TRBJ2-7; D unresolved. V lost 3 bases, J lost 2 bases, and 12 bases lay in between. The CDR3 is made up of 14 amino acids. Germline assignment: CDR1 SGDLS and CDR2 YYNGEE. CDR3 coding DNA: TGTGCCAGCAGCGCAGAGACGGTACCCTACGAGCAGTACTTC. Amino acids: CASSAETVPYEQYF. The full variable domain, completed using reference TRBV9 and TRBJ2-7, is DSGVTQTPKHLITATGQRVTLRCSPRSGDLSVYWYQQSLDQGLQFLIQYYNGEERAKGNILERFSAQQFPDLHSELNLSSLELGDSALYFCASSAETVPYEQYFGPGTRLTVT.